This record looks at one T cell receptor (beta chain) sequence and its context. Across about 22 US areas, participants ranged in age from about 18 to 90 years. Cohorts were based on clinical histories the participants reported. What the recovered Cohort 3 donors had was two negative PCRs, clearance, or symptom resolution. This entry belongs to a study of blood T cell repertoires in COVID-19. Authors' processing steps: Using reference gene primer amplification, nucleated cell counts were estimated. Clones were read by immunoSEQ multiplex PCR, and TCRdb kept only the in-frame ones, dropping some. Clone size and V and J calls were adopted from that table, with D and trimming inferred from the DNA. This sample has 280,000 or so clones; around 88% occur once, and the top ten carry 6% to 7%. The CDR3 length is 14 residues. V shed 1 base, J shed 5 bases, and the junction held 6 bases outside the gene matches. The germline CDR1 and CDR2 sequences are GTSNPN and SVGIG (reference sequence).

The chain uses TRBV30 and TRBJ2-3, with 7 bases fitting TRBD2. Sequencing was carried out using PBMCs or T cells enriched from blood (not recorded which). The receptor's source is a woman in her 40s who had recovered from COVID-19. CDR3 loop: CAWSGVGGQDTQYF. The CDR3, as DNA: TGTGCCTGGAGTGGGGTGGGAGGGCAAGATACGCAGTATTTT.